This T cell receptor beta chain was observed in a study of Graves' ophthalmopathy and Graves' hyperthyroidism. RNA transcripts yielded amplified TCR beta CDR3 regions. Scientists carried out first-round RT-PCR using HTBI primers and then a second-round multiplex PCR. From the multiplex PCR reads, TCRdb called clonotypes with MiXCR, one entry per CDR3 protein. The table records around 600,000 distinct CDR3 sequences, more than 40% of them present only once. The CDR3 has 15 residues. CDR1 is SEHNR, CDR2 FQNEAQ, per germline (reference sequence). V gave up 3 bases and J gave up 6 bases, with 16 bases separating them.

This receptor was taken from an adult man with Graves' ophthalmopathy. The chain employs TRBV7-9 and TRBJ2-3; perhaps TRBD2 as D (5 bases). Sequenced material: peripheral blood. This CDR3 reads CASSFPPGVRDTQYF. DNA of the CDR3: TGTGCCAGCAGCTTTCCCCCCGGGGTTAGGGATACGCAGTATTTT. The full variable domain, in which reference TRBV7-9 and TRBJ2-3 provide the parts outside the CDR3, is DTGVSQNPRHKITKRGQNVTFRCDPISEHNRLYWYRQTLGQGPEFLTYFQNEAQLEKSRLLSDRFSAERPKGSFSTLEIQRTEQGDSAMYLCASSFPPGVRDTQYFGPGTRLTVL.